These 21 T cell receptor beta chains originate from one sample sequenced in a study of regulatory T cells in long-lasting Graves disease. Time point given: newly diagnosed GD, antithyroid drugs for less than 3 months. PBMC-derived RNA was used for the TCR library. Sequencing libraries for TCR beta were prepared with iRepertoire HTBI primers and Arm-PCR of CDR3 regions. TCRdb ran MiXCR on the multiplex PCR reads and lists one entry per CDR3 protein. The sample has about 220,000 distinct CDR3 sequences, roughly 18% seen once. The same data also contributed to another study, on T cells in Graves' hyperthyroidism and ophthalmopathy.

The source was peripheral blood mononuclear cells (PBMCs), collected at new diagnosis, from a patient treated with antithyroid drugs. These receptors came from a woman under 40 with Graves disease.

To note about this clonotype: Being one base from a much bigger clone, this may be a read error. The chain joins TRBV11-2 to TRBJ1-1; D is possibly TRBD1 (5 bases). Germline CDR1 reads SGHAT; CDR2 reads FQNNGV. This CDR3 is built from 16 residues. CDR3 DNA sequence: TGTGCCAGCAGCTTAAAGGCATCGACAGCGAACACTGAAGCTCTCTTT. It codes for CASSLKASTANTEALF.

This clonotype has at least ten counts. V is TRBV20-1 and J is TRBJ2-2; 8 nucleotides line up with TRBD2. This CDR3 comprises 16 residues. After removal of 1 base from V and 4 bases from J, the junction contained 8 bases not matched to a gene. Germline loops: CDR1 DFQATT, CDR2 SNEGSKA (reference sequence). The CDR3 is CSARVRAGVPTGELFF. CDR3 nucleotide sequence: TGCAGTGCTAGAGTCCGAGCGGGAGTTCCCACCGGGGAGCTGTTTTTT.

This clonotype was picked up many times. This sequence joins TRBV20-1 and TRBJ1-3, with D hard to call. V lost 7 bases, J lost 0 bases, and 10 bases lay in between. This CDR3 region has 13 residues. Germline CDR1 reads DFQATT; CDR2 reads SNEGSKA (reference sequence). CDR3 loop: CSVTGISGNTIYF. In nucleotides, the CDR3 is TGCAGTGTAACGGGGATCTCTGGAAACACCATATATTTT.

The gene calls are TRBV19 and TRBJ2-3; D is unresolved. Looked up from germline, CDR1 is LNHDA and CDR2 is SQIVND (reference sequence). Trimming pared 6 bases from V and 6 bases from J, leaving 13 bases between. The length of the CDR3 is 13 residues. The CDR3 nucleotides read TGTGCCAGTAGCTCCTACGAGGCGGATACGCAGTATTTT. It codes for CASSSYEADTQYF.

Only a few counts were recorded for this clonotype. Possible read error: a much larger clone is one base away. The genes are TRBV30 and TRBJ1-5; the D gene is possibly TRBD1 (5 bases). Germline CDR1 and CDR2: GTSNPN and SVGIG (reference sequence). The CDR3 is made up of 15 amino acids. The CDR3, as DNA: TGTGCCTCCCTACCCCGGGACTATAGCAGTCAGCCCCAGCATTTT. Amino acid sequence: CASLPRDYSSQPQHF.

This clonotype showed up many times. The chain is built from TRBV9 and TRBJ2-2, with D hard to call. V was shortened by 0 bases and J by 1 base, with 7 bases between the two germline ends. The CDR3 is 15 amino acids. Looked up from germline, CDR1 is SGDLS and CDR2 is YYNGEE. This CDR3 reads CASSVGHGNTGELFF. In DNA, the CDR3 is TGTGCCAGCAGCGTAGGGCACGGGAACACCGGGGAGCTGTTTTTT.

This clonotype was seen repeatedly, ten times or more. The chain is built from TRBV5-8 and TRBJ1-5; D unclear. The CDR3 runs 14 residues. The germline gives CDR1 SGHTS, CDR2 YDEGEE. V was cut by 2 bases and J by 1 base, with 7 bases left in between. In nucleotides, the CDR3 is TGTGCCAGCAGCTTAACACGGAGCAATCAGCCCCAGCATTTT. Its protein product is CASSLTRSNQPQHF.

This clonotype was seen at least ten times. The genes are TRBV6-1 and TRBJ1-2, with a weak D call TRBD1 (5 bases). The germline V and J ends were trimmed by 6 bases and 3 bases, with 17 bases remaining between them. Germline V gene lookup returns CDR1 MNHNS and CDR2 SASEGT. The CDR3 spans 15 residues. CDR3 DNA sequence: TGTGCCAGCAGCCCCCGTGAGGGGAGGGACTATGGCTACACCTTC. Translation: CASSPREGRDYGYTF.

This clonotype was seen ten or more times. This chain links TRBV6-1 with TRBJ2-7; D is possibly TRBD2 (6 bases). Looked up from germline, CDR1 is MNHNS and CDR2 is SASEGT. CDR3 size: 15 residues. The V end was cut by 6 bases, the J end by 2 bases, with 17 bases between. CDR3 region: CASSQGLLGPYEQYF. The CDR3 bases are TGTGCCAGCAGCCAGGGACTTTTGGGCCCCTACGAGCAGTACTTC.

The chain couples TRBV3-1 to TRBJ2-1; no clear D. From germline, CDR1 is LGHDT and CDR2 YNNKEL (reference sequence). V gave up 0 bases and J gave up 9 bases, with 12 bases separating them. The CDR3 loop spans 14 amino acids. The CDR3 DNA follows: TGTGCCAGCAGCCAAGAACTATTCCTAGGTGAGCAGTTCTTC. Its protein product is CASSQELFLGEQFF.

This clonotype was seen ten or more times. The chain joins TRBV12-3 or TRBV12-4 to TRBJ1-2; 9 bases align to TRBD1. This CDR3 has 17 residues. V lost 7 bases to trimming and J lost 8 bases; unmatched junction nucleotides: 20. The DNA for the CDR3 is TGTGCCAGCACTCCCCCCAACCGGGACAGGGTTTTAATGGGCTACACCTTC. Its translation is CASTPPNRDRVLMGYTF.

Regarding this clonotype: The CDR3 does not close with the conserved phenylalanine or tryptophan, likely indicating a read error. The limits of the CDR3 on the DNA are not certain, so only TCRdb's listed CDR3 is given. The gene calls are TRBV7-8 and TRBJ1-3. From its first to its last residue, the CDR3 has 15 amino acids. CDR1 SGHVS and CDR2 FQNEAQ come from the germline V gene. CDR3 sequence: CASSLYASSGNTICL.

The V and J genes are TRBV11-1 and TRBJ2-3; D possibly corresponds to TRBD2 (5 bases). This CDR3 region has 16 residues. V shed 2 bases and J shed 2 bases, with 14 bases lying between them. The germline gives CDR1 SGHAT, CDR2 FQDESV (reference sequence). CDR3: CASSLRRDISTDTQYF. DNA of the CDR3: TGTGCCAGCAGCTTACGTCGGGATATCTCCACAGATACGCAGTATTTT.

This clonotype was detected many times. V gene TRBV15 combines with J gene TRBJ1-1; D is ambiguous. The germline CDR1 and CDR2 sequences are LNHNV and YYDKDF (reference sequence). Trimming shortened V by 9 bases and J by 2 bases, and 10 bases separated the two germline ends. The CDR3 runs to 12 residues. As DNA, the CDR3 is TGTGCCACGCAACTCCAAAACACTGAAGCTTTCTTT. Translated: CATQLQNTEAFF.

The genes are TRBV6-2 or TRBV6-3 and TRBJ1-5; 7 bases fit TRBD1. V shed 5 bases and J 4 bases; nucleotides not matched to a gene: 5. The CDR3 contains 14 residues. Germline V lookup: CDR1 MNHEY, CDR2 SVGEGT. CDR3 in amino acids: CASSPQQGNQPQHF. The CDR3 DNA is TGTGCCAGCAGTCCCCAACAGGGGAATCAGCCCCAGCATTTT.

The rearrangement uses TRBV12-3 or TRBV12-4 and TRBJ1-2, with D unclear. Between the trimmed V and J ends, which lost 3 bases and 8 bases, there was a span of 10 bases. The CDR3 loop spans 12 amino acids. CDR3 nucleotides: TGTGCCAGCAGTTTCAAGGGATTGGGCTACACCTTC. This sequence encodes CASSFKGLGYTF.

The V gene is TRBV29-1, the J gene TRBJ1-1; 7 positions agree with TRBD1. The CDR3 is 13 amino acids. Germline-derived CDR1 and CDR2 are SQVTM and ANQGSEA. With V trimmed by 6 bases and J by 0 bases, 4 bases remained unmatched. This CDR3 reads CSVQGVLNTEAFF. CDR3 nucleotides: TGCAGCGTGCAGGGGGTCTTGAACACTGAAGCTTTCTTT.

This clonotype was detected ten times or more. The chain carries TRBV20-1 and TRBJ1-5; D perhaps matches TRBD1 (5 bases). The CDR3 has 16 residues. Trimming took 1 base from V and 0 from J, leaving 13 bases between them. The V gene's germline CDR1 is DFQATT and CDR2 SNEGSKA (reference sequence). CDR3 DNA sequence: TGCAGTGCTAGAGTGGATCAGGGCTATAGCAATCAGCCCCAGCATTTT. It encodes CSARVDQGYSNQPQHF.

The gene calls are TRBV28 and TRBJ2-7; 8 bases fit TRBD2. Germline CDR1 MDHEN, CDR2 SYDVKM. V was pared by 7 bases and J by 2 bases, with 7 bases of the junction left unmatched. CDR3 length: 14 residues. This CDR3 reads CASILSGGPYEQYF. The DNA of the CDR3 is TGTGCCAGCATCCTAAGCGGGGGCCCCTACGAGCAGTACTTC. Combining the CDR3 with reference TRBV28 and TRBJ2-7 gives the whole variable domain DVKVTQSSRYLVKRTGEKVFLECVQDMDHENMFWYRQDPGLGLRLIYFSYDVKMKEKGDIPEGYSVSREKKERFSLILESASTNQTSMYLCASILSGGPYEQYFGPGTRLTVT.

This clonotype was observed at least ten times. The rearrangement links TRBV7-9 to TRBJ2-5; the D gene is possibly TRBD2 (5 bases). V was cut by 6 bases and J by 3 bases, with 11 bases left in between. The germline V gene encodes CDR1 SEHNR and CDR2 FQNEAQ (reference sequence). The CDR3 runs to 13 residues. CDR3 in amino acids: CASSDTREETQYF. The CDR3 DNA reads TGTGCCAGCAGTGACACGCGGGAAGAGACCCAGTACTTC.

This clonotype has ten or more counts. The chain recombines TRBV2 with TRBJ1-1; D perhaps matches TRBD1 (5 bases). This CDR3 contains 12 residues. CDR1 SNHLY and CDR2 FYNNEI come from the germline V gene. Deletions cut 7 bases from V and 6 bases from J, with 12 bases between. CDR3 sequence: CASIRATAEAFF. CDR3 coding DNA: TGTGCCAGCATCAGGGCAACGGCTGAAGCTTTCTTT.